The 27 T cell receptor beta chains below come from one sample, sequenced in a study of radiation and T cells in renal cell carcinoma (dated by TCRdb to about 2020). This specimen's time point label, per the study, means: baseline pretreatment blood. This specimen's treatment or condition label, per the study, means: 15 Gy SBRT to primary tumor, nephrectomy 4 weeks later. Libraries were made using the immunoSEQ multiplex PCR assay. The table comes from immuneACCESS by way of TCRdb, which keeps in-frame sequences with V and J called. Part of the clones is missing from these tables; in studies checked, under half for an unresolved V gene and the rest for unknown reasons. The table for this sample lists about 88,000 clones; 75% to 90% of them were counted only once. Almost 8% of the sample rests with the top ten. The input for sequencing was blood, taken from a patient whose treatment included radiotherapy and nephrectomy. These receptors all come from a man aged 45-65 years with renal cell carcinoma.

This clone was seen only once. J is TRBJ2-5 and V is TRBV4-2; possibly TRBD2 for D (6 bases). The ends were cut back, 5 bases at V and 4 bases at J, with 11 bases in the middle. CDR3 length: 13 amino acids. Germline lookup yields CDR1 LGHNA and CDR2 YNFKEQ. The CDR3 nucleotides are TGTGCCAGCAGCTCCGGAGGGCTAGAGACCCAGTACTTC. As protein: CASSSGGLETQYF.

The chain is built from TRBV2 and TRBJ2-3; D call uncertain. The CDR3 extends over 15 amino acids. The V gene's germline CDR1 is SNHLY and CDR2 FYNNEI. The V and J ends lost 6 bases and 3 bases respectively, with 16 bases between them. The CDR3 loop is CASRAPRPATDTQYF. In DNA form, the CDR3 reads TGTGCCAGCAGAGCCCCACGGCCAGCAACAGATACGCAGTATTTT.

The V and J genes are TRBV4-1 and TRBJ2-7; D not resolved. Between the trimmed V and J ends, which lost 4 bases and 3 bases, there was a span of 13 bases. Germline V CDR1 and CDR2: MGHRA, YSYEKL. This CDR3 contains 14 residues. CDR3 coding DNA: TGCGCCAGCAGCCCGGCCGGGTCCAGCTACGAGCAGTACTTC. Amino acids: CASSPAGSSYEQYF.

The chain employs TRBV5-1 and TRBJ2-2; 12 bases line up with TRBD2. Germline CDR1 is SGHRS and CDR2 is YFSETQ. The trim removed 4 bases at V and 7 bases at J, leaving 8 bases unmatched. The CDR3 is made up of 16 amino acids. The CDR3 DNA is TGCGCCAGCAGCCGCCGACTAGCGGGAGAGGTCGGGGAGCTGTTTTTT. Its translation: CASSRRLAGEVGELFF. Drawing the rest from reference TRBV5-1 and TRBJ2-2, the complete variable domain is KAGVTQTPRYLIKTRGQQVTLSCSPISGHRSVSWYQQTPGQGLQFLFEYFSETQRNKGNFPGRFSGRQFSNSRSEMNVSTLELGDSALYLCASSRRLAGEVGELFFGEGSRLTVL.

This clone was seen just once. The chain carries TRBV6-6 and TRBJ2-4; 7 nucleotides align to TRBD1. Per germline, CDR1 MNHNY and CDR2 SVGAGI (reference sequence). This CDR3 has 15 amino acids. The V segment lost 6 bases and the J segment 0 bases; nucleotides outside the gene matches: 5. The CDR3 loop reads CASSRDRTAKNIQYF. Written as DNA, the CDR3 is TGTGCCAGCAGCCGGGACAGAACAGCCAAAAACATTCAGTACTTC.

The chain links TRBV2 to TRBJ2-5; D is perhaps TRBD1 (6 bases). Germline V CDR1 and CDR2: SNHLY, FYNNEI. This CDR3 contains 14 residues. V lost 5 bases and J lost 1, with 11 bases in between. CDR3 protein: CASSTQQGQETQYF. The CDR3 nucleotides are TGTGCCAGCAGTACCCAACAGGGCCAAGAGACCCAGTACTTC.

The chain links TRBV4-1 to TRBJ1-2, with no clear D. The CDR3 loop spans 16 amino acids. Trimming stripped 4 bases from V and 0 bases from J, with 15 bases between. CDR1 and CDR2 (germline): MGHRA, YSYEKL. CDR3 loop: CASSRESASANYGYTF. The CDR3 DNA sequence: TGCGCCAGCAGCCGGGAAAGTGCCTCAGCTAACTATGGCTACACCTTC.

The chain joins TRBV7-8 to TRBJ2-3; 7 nucleotides align to TRBD2. The germline gives CDR1 SGHVS, CDR2 FQNEAQ. V gave up 2 bases and J gave up 4 bases; unmatched junction bases: 3. The CDR3 spans 14 residues. CDR3 nucleotide sequence: TGTGCCAGCAGCTTAACGGGAGGTGCAGATACGCAGTATTTT. The encoded protein is CASSLTGGADTQYF. Using reference TRBV7-8 and TRBJ2-3 for the parts outside the CDR3, the full variable domain is GAGVSQSPRYKVAKRGQDVALRCDPISGHVSLFWYQQALGQGPEFLTYFQNEAQLDKSGLPSDRFFAERPEGSVSTLKIQRTQQEDSAVYLCASSLTGGADTQYFGPGTRLTVL.

The chain combines TRBV9 with TRBJ2-2; D is possibly TRBD1 or TRBD2 (6 bases each). V lost 1 base to trimming and J lost 6 bases, with 13 bases between them. The CDR3 totals 15 residues. Germline V gene sequence: CDR1 SGDLS, CDR2 YYNGEE. The DNA of the CDR3 is TGTGCCAGCAGCGTAATGGGGGGCGTAGCCGGGGAGCTGTTTTTT. Amino acids: CASSVMGGVAGELFF.

The chain employs TRBV10-3 and TRBJ2-7, with D uncertain. The V end was cut by 8 bases, the J end by 0 bases, with 8 bases between. The germline V gene encodes CDR1 ENHRY and CDR2 SYGVKD. CDR3 size: 12 residues. The CDR3 is CAIGLGSYEQYF. CDR3 bases: TGTGCCATCGGGCTGGGCTCCTACGAGCAGTACTTC.

This clone turned up a few times. The rearrangement links TRBV4-2 to TRBJ1-1; D is unclear. Looked up from germline, CDR1 is LGHNA and CDR2 is YNFKEQ. The CDR3 is 12 residues long. Trimming took 0 bases from V and 6 from J, leaving 5 bases between them. The CDR3 DNA reads TGTGCCAGCAGCCAAGATAACGCTGAAGCTTTCTTT. Protein: CASSQDNAEAFF.

This chain uses TRBV7-2 with TRBJ2-1; 8 bases agree with TRBD2. The CDR3 covers 18 residues. Germline CDR1 reads SGHTA; CDR2 reads FQGNSA. V shed 2 bases, J shed 0 bases, and the junction held 9 bases outside the gene matches. CDR3: CASSLTSRTSGSYNEQFF. The CDR3 nucleotides are TGTGCCAGCAGCTTAACTAGTAGAACTAGCGGCTCCTACAATGAGCAGTTCTTC.

This clone appeared a few times. CDR3 in DNA: TGCGCCAGCAGCCACCCTAGGGGAGACAGGGGCGGCTACACCTTC. It translates to CASSHPRGDRGGYTF. This chain uses TRBV4-1 with TRBJ1-2; 8 bases are shared with TRBD1. Germline V gene lookup returns CDR1 MGHRA and CDR2 YSYEKL. CDR3 length: 15 amino acids. Trimming at V came to 3 bases and at J to 8 bases, leaving 11 bases not matched to a gene.

Here the CDR3 reads CASSPGDLAGYTF. The CDR3 bases are TGCGCCAGCAGCCCGGGGGACCTCGCGGGCTACACCTTC. The rearrangement uses TRBV5-1 and TRBJ1-2; TRBD1 might be the D (5 bases). V shed 4 bases and J shed 8 bases, with 15 bases lying between them. CDR1 and CDR2 (germline): SGHRS, YFSETQ. The CDR3 is made up of 13 amino acids.

The J gene is TRBJ2-3, the V gene TRBV30; no clear D. Germline values: CDR1 GTSNPN, CDR2 SVGIG (reference sequence). The V end lost 8 bases, the J end lost 6 bases, and 15 bases lay between the germline ends. The length of the CDR3 is 12 residues. This CDR3 is CALTTVGDTQYF. The CDR3 coding sequence is TGTGCCCTCACAACTGTTGGGGATACGCAGTATTTT.

The chain recombines TRBV9 with TRBJ2-1; D is possibly TRBD1 or TRBD2 (7 bases each). The CDR3 is 16 amino acids. Trimming removed 1 base from V and 0 bases from J, with 11 bases in between. From germline, CDR1 is SGDLS and CDR2 YYNGEE. CDR3 bases: TGTGCCAGCAGCGTACAGGGGGGGCTCTCCTACAATGAGCAGTTCTTC. It codes for CASSVQGGLSYNEQFF.

The rearrangement joins TRBV6-5 to TRBJ1-6; D call uncertain. Germline V gives CDR1 MNHEY, CDR2 SVGAGI. The CDR3 has 13 residues. Trimming took off 7 bases at V and 7 bases at J, with 11 bases between the two ends. CDR3 region: CASNLGLNSPLHF. In nucleotides, the CDR3 is TGTGCCAGCAACCTAGGACTGAATTCACCCCTCCACTTT.

The genes are TRBV5-4 and TRBJ2-3, with D hard to call. Trimming pared 0 bases from V and 2 bases from J, leaving 7 bases between. CDR3 size: 14 residues. Germline V gene data show CDR1 as SGHNT and CDR2 as YYREEE (reference sequence). The CDR3 protein is CASSLVGVTDTQYF. CDR3 coding DNA: TGTGCCAGCAGCTTGGTGGGTGTCACAGATACGCAGTATTTT.

A few counts support this clone. This chain joins TRBV28 and TRBJ2-5, with D tentatively TRBD2 (6 bases). The CDR3 has 14 residues. Looked up from germline, CDR1 is MDHEN and CDR2 is SYDVKM. Trimming pared 5 bases from V and 4 bases from J, leaving 14 bases between. CDR3 in amino acids: CASSILREAETQYF. As DNA, the CDR3 is TGTGCCAGCAGTATCCTCAGGGAGGCAGAGACCCAGTACTTC. Together with reference TRBV28 and TRBJ2-5, the CDR3 gives the full variable domain: DVKVTQSSRYLVKRTGEKVFLECVQDMDHENMFWYRQDPGLGLRLIYFSYDVKMKEKGDIPEGYSVSREKKERFSLILESASTNQTSMYLCASSILREAETQYFGPGTRLLVL.

This chain uses TRBV4-2 with TRBJ2-1; 11 nucleotides line up with TRBD2. CDR1 and CDR2 (germline): LGHNA, YNFKEQ. This CDR3 is built from 17 residues. V was pared by 1 base and J by 4 bases, with 6 bases of the junction left unmatched. The CDR3 sequence is CASSQGVAGGNYNEQFF. The CDR3 nucleotides are TGTGCCAGCAGCCAAGGGGTAGCGGGAGGGAATTACAATGAGCAGTTCTTC.

V usage is TRBV10-3 and J usage is TRBJ2-7; 10 bases match TRBD2. V dropped 4 bases and J dropped 2; count of bases not matched to a gene: 8. CDR3 length equals 16 residues. Germline V lookup: CDR1 ENHRY, CDR2 SYGVKD. CDR3 sequence reads: CAISGSGTSETYEQYF. The CDR3 nucleotides read TGTGCCATCAGTGGCTCCGGGACTAGCGAAACCTACGAGCAGTACTTC.

This clone is a singleton in its sample. The V gene is TRBV9, the J gene TRBJ2-7, with no clear D. CDR1 and CDR2 (germline): SGDLS, YYNGEE. The ends were cut back, 0 bases at V and 0 bases at J, with 10 bases in the middle. CDR3 length: 15 residues. CDR3: CASSVGDGYSYEQYF. For the CDR3, the DNA is TGTGCCAGCAGCGTAGGCGATGGGTACTCCTACGAGCAGTACTTC.

The chain recombines TRBV13 with TRBJ2-1; 9 positions match TRBD2. This CDR3 has 14 amino acids. V lost 8 bases and J lost 3; bases outside the gene matches: 5. Per the germline V gene, CDR1 is PRHDT and CDR2 is FYEKMQ (reference sequence). DNA of the CDR3: TGTGCCAGCGTAGCGGGAGCCGTCTACAATGAGCAGTTCTTC. Protein product: CASVAGAVYNEQFF.

This clone was counted a few times. The chain carries TRBV9 and TRBJ1-1, with D perhaps matching TRBD1 (6 bases). Germline CDR1 is SGDLS and CDR2 is YYNGEE. This CDR3 is built from 13 residues. Deletions cut 5 bases from V and 5 bases from J, with 13 bases between. The CDR3 reads CASSTQTGTEAFF. The DNA for the CDR3 is TGTGCCAGCAGTACCCAAACAGGGACTGAAGCTTTCTTT.

The V call is TRBV5-6, the J call TRBJ1-4; no clear D gene. V was trimmed by 4 bases and J by 2 bases, leaving 9 bases between them. Germline values: CDR1 SGHDT, CDR2 YYEEEE. The CDR3 is 14 amino acids. CDR3 nucleotides: TGTGCCAGCAGCCCAGCGGGGACTAATGAAAAACTGTTTTTT. Protein product: CASSPAGTNEKLFF.

This sequence joins TRBV29-1 and TRBJ2-2; 8 positions match TRBD2. In germline, CDR1 is SQVTM, CDR2 ANQGSEA. The CDR3 contains 13 residues. V lost 7 bases to trimming and J lost 6 bases; unmatched junction nucleotides: 7. The CDR3 loop is CSAGTSYAGELFF. Written as DNA, the CDR3 is TGCAGCGCCGGGACTAGTTATGCCGGGGAGCTGTTTTTT.

This clone was seen a handful of times. The rearrangement links TRBV2 to TRBJ1-2; D uncertain. V was clipped by 4 bases and J by 0 bases, with 0 bases between them. The CDR3 spans 11 residues. The germline V gene encodes CDR1 SNHLY and CDR2 FYNNEI. The CDR3 sequence: CASSANYGYTF. As DNA, the CDR3 is TGTGCCAGCAGTGCTAACTATGGCTACACCTTC.